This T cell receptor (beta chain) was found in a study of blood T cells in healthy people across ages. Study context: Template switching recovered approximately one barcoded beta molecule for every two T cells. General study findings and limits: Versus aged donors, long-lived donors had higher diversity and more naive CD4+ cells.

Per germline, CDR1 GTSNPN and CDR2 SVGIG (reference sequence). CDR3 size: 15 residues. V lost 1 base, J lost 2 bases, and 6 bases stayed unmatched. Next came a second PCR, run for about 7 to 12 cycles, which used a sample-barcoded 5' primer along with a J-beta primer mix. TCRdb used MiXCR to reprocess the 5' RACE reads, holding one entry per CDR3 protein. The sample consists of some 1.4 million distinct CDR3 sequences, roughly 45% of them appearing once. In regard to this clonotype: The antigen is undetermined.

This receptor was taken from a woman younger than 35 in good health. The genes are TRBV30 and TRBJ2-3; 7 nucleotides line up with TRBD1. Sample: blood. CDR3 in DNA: TGTGCCTGGAGTGCCAGACAGGGATCCACAGATACGCAGTATTTT. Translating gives CAWSARQGSTDTQYF.